The rows below give T cell receptor beta chains drawn from one sample of a study of cytomegalovirus exposure and HLA in healthy donors. Clones were read by immunoSEQ multiplex PCR, and TCRdb kept only the in-frame ones, dropping some. This table has about 160,000 clones, around 84% appearing once. Material: PBMCs. The receptors derive from a male donor in good health and CMV-seropositive. CDR3s include the opening cysteine and the closing phenylalanine or tryptophan. A D gene is named only where the DNA matches it firmly. Expanded clones get a size class; other rows say once, few or many, or leave the size out.

TRBJ1-3	-	-	TRBV15	TGTGCCACCAGCAGAGTTTCGGGGAATCTTCCCGGAAACACCATATATTTT	CATSRVSGNLPGNTIYF
TRBJ2-2	-	-	TRBV6-1	TGTGCCAGCAGTGACTACAGGGCCATCGGTGCCGGGGAGCTGTTTTTT	CASSDYRAIGAGELFF
TRBJ2-1	-	-	TRBV28	TGTGCCAGCACCCGATCAGACTACAATGAGCAGTTCTTC	CASTRSDYNEQFF
TRBJ1-1	-	TRBD1	TRBV28	TGTGCCAGCAGTCGACAGGGGAAGGTCACTGAAGCTTTCTTT	CASSRQGKVTEAFF
TRBJ2-1	-	-	TRBV27	TGTGCCAGCAGTTTCTGGCGGGGCTTATCCTACAATGAGCAGTTCTTC	CASSFWRGLSYNEQFF
TRBJ2-7	-	-	TRBV27	TGTTCTACTGGAGGGGCCTACGAGCAGTACTTC	CSTGGAYEQYF
TRBJ1-3	-	-	TRBV2	TGTGCCAGCAGCGAAGAGTCCCAGGGCCAAACAAACACCATATATTTT	CASSEESQGQTNTIYF
TRBJ2-7	-	TRBD1	TRBV27	TGTGCCACCGGGACAGGCACAATGTACGAGCAGTACTTC	CATGTGTMYEQYF
TRBJ1-5	-	-	TRBV5-6	TGTGCCAGCAGCTTGGTGGCAGATATGAATCAGCCCCAGCATTTT	CASSLVADMNQPQHF
TRBJ1-5	-	-	TRBV27	TGTGCCAGCAGTTTAACGGGCAATCAGCCCCAGCATTTT	CASSLTGNQPQHF
TRBJ1-6	-	-	TRBV30	TGTGCCTGGAGAACAGGGAGCTCCTATAATTCACCCCTCCACTTT	CAWRTGSSYNSPLHF
TRBJ1-2	-	TRBD1	TRBV18	TGTGCCAGCTCTCCAGACAGGGACTATGGCTACACCTTC	CASSPDRDYGYTF
TRBJ2-1	-	TRBD2	TRBV15	TGTGCCACCAGCAGAGGGCTAGCGGGAGGCCTCCTCCAGTTCTTC	CATSRGLAGGLLQFF
TRBJ2-1	-	TRBD2	TRBV25-1	TGTGCCAGCAGTGAAAAAGGGAGGGTTGAGTTCTTC	CASSEKGRVEFF
TRBJ1-6	-	TRBD1	TRBV7-2	TGTGCCAGCAGCCCGGACAGGGGAAAGAGTTCACCCCTCCACTTT	CASSPDRGKSSPLHF
TRBJ2-6	-	TRBD1	TRBV27	TGTGCCAGCAGTTTATGGGCAGGGGGAGAAACCGGGGCCAACGGCCTGACTTTC	CASSLWAGGETGANGLTF
TRBJ2-1	once	-	TRBV6-5	TGTGCCAGCAGTTACTCGGTTCGGAGCGAGCAGTTCTTC	CASSYSVRSEQFF
TRBJ2-7	once	TRBD2	TRBV4-1	TGCGCCAGCAGCCCTTGGGGCGGGGGTTACGAGCAGTACTTC	CASSPWGGGYEQYF